These 32 T cell receptor beta chains came from one sample sequenced in a study of blood T cell repertoires in COVID-19. Repertoires were generated with immunoSEQ multiplex PCR, while TCRdb's copy carries only in-frame clones and drops some. The top ten clones hold 6.5% to 8% of a sample with fewer than 350,000 clones, 75% to 95% of them seen once. Sequencing was performed on peripheral blood. Receptors were obtained from a woman aged 30 to 39 with COVID-19, enrolled during active disease.

The V call is TRBV28, the J call TRBJ2-7, with 7 bases matching TRBD1. CDR1 and CDR2 (germline): MDHEN, SYDVKM. Losses at the gene ends were 3 bases for V and 2 bases for J; bases not matched to a gene: 7. The CDR3 contains 15 residues. The CDR3 sequence is CASSFEGAAPYEQYF. As DNA, the CDR3 is TGTGCCAGCAGTTTTGAGGGGGCGGCCCCCTACGAGCAGTACTTC.

The CDR3 reads CASSIGQGDQPQHF. DNA of the CDR3: TGTGCCAGCAGCATAGGACAGGGAGATCAGCCCCAGCATTTT. The V and J genes are TRBV7-8 and TRBJ1-5; 8 bases map to TRBD1. With V trimmed by 5 bases and J by 5 bases, 5 bases remained unmatched. The germline CDR1 and CDR2 sequences are SGHVS and FQNEAQ. The CDR3 is 14 amino acids.

This chain joins TRBV9 and TRBJ2-2; 13 nucleotides align to TRBD2. Per the germline V gene, CDR1 is SGDLS and CDR2 is YYNGEE. The CDR3 contains 18 residues. Trimming removed 0 bases from V and 0 bases from J; junction bases left unmatched: 2. CDR3 sequence: CASSVAGTSGANTGELFF. CDR3 coding DNA: TGTGCCAGCAGCGTAGCGGGGACTAGCGGGGCGAACACCGGGGAGCTGTTTTTT.

This clone has a single count. J is TRBJ2-1 and V is TRBV6-5; possible D gene TRBD1, 5 bases. Between the trimmed V and J ends, which lost 2 bases and 2 bases, there was a span of 10 bases. The CDR3 extends over 15 amino acids. Germline CDR1 MNHEY, CDR2 SVGAGI. CDR3 sequence (DNA): TGTGCCAGCAGTTACAGGGGCAGGCCCTACAATGAGCAGTTCTTC. Its protein is CASSYRGRPYNEQFF.

This chain links TRBV24-1 with TRBJ1-1, with D maybe TRBD1 (6 bases). V was clipped by 4 bases and J by 11 bases, with 13 bases between them. CDR3 size: 12 residues. Germline V CDR1 and CDR2: KGHDR, SFDVKD. The CDR3 spells CATSDPGQGAFF. For the CDR3, the DNA is TGTGCCACCAGTGACCCGGGGCAGGGGGCTTTCTTT.

The chain couples TRBV6-6 to TRBJ1-4, with 8 bases fitting TRBD1. This CDR3 is built from 16 residues. Germline V gene lookup returns CDR1 MNHNY and CDR2 SVGAGI (reference sequence). V was clipped by 6 bases and J by 5 bases; unmatched bases: 11. This CDR3 reads CASSLQGAGENEKLFF. CDR3 DNA: TGTGCCAGCAGCCTCCAGGGGGCAGGGGAAAATGAAAAACTGTTTTTT.

The genes are TRBV18 and TRBJ1-1, with D possibly TRBD1 on 5 matching bases. V was clipped by 0 bases and J by 4 bases, with 15 bases between them. The CDR3 has 16 amino acids. The germline V gene encodes CDR1 KGHSH and CDR2 LQKENI. CDR3 DNA: TGTGCCAGCTCACCACCGGGCAGGGTAAGGGCCACTGAAGCTTTCTTT. This sequence encodes CASSPPGRVRATEAFF. Supplemented by reference TRBV18 and TRBJ1-1, the full variable domain reads NAGVMQNPRHLVRRRGQEARLRCSPMKGHSHVYWYRQLPEEGLKFMVYLQKENIIDESGMPKERFSAEFPKEGPSILRIQQVVRGDSAAYFCASSPPGRVRATEAFFGQGTRLTVV.

The sample holds a few counts of this clone. The chain uses TRBV7-9 and TRBJ2-7, with a possible D match to TRBD1 (5 bases). CDR1 SEHNR and CDR2 FQNEAQ come from the germline V gene (reference sequence). V was cut by 4 bases and J by 0 bases, with 13 bases left in between. The CDR3 loop spans 15 amino acids. CDR3 nucleotides: TGTGCCAGCAGCTCGTGGGGCGCGAGCTCCTACGAGCAGTACTTC. Its translation is CASSSWGASSYEQYF.

This rearrangement joins TRBV28 to TRBJ1-5; a possible D gene is TRBD1 (6 bases). CDR3 size: 15 residues. From germline, CDR1 is MDHEN and CDR2 SYDVKM. V lost 6 bases to trimming and J lost 6 bases, with 18 bases between them. The CDR3 loop reads CASSLRGGAGQPQHF. As DNA, the CDR3 is TGTGCCAGCAGCCTCCGGGGGGGGGCGGGTCAGCCCCAGCATTTT. The variable domain in full, with the rest retrieved from reference TRBV28 and TRBJ1-5, is DVKVTQSSRYLVKRTGEKVFLECVQDMDHENMFWYRQDPGLGLRLIYFSYDVKMKEKGDIPEGYSVSREKKERFSLILESASTNQTSMYLCASSLRGGAGQPQHFGDGTRLSIL.

This clone has a handful of counts. The rearrangement joins TRBV7-2 to TRBJ1-6, with 7 bases aligning to TRBD1. CDR3 length: 14 residues. The germline gives CDR1 SGHTA, CDR2 FQGNSA. The trim removed 1 base at V and 6 bases at J, leaving 0 bases unmatched. CDR3 DNA sequence: TGTGCCAGCAGCTTAGGGGACAGTAATTCACCCCTCCACTTT. Protein product: CASSLGDSNSPLHF.

The chain recombines TRBV4-2 with TRBJ2-2; tentatively, D is TRBD2 (5 bases). The CDR3 loop spans 15 amino acids. From germline, CDR1 is LGHNA and CDR2 YNFKEQ. V gave up 8 bases and J gave up 1 base, with 14 bases separating them. In DNA, the CDR3 is TGTGCCAGCGCCGGGGAGCGGAGGAACACCGGGGAGCTGTTTTTT. Translated, it gives CASAGERRNTGELFF.

The rearrangement joins TRBV10-3 to TRBJ2-1, with D unclear. Germline V gene data show CDR1 as ENHRY and CDR2 as SYGVKD. Trimming left V 6 bases short and J 2 bases short, with 5 bases between. The CDR3 totals 12 residues. The DNA for the CDR3 is TGTGCCATCAGCTCAGCCTACAATGAGCAGTTCTTC. Translating it yields CAISSAYNEQFF.

The table lists this clone with a few counts. The chain carries TRBV28 and TRBJ1-2; D might be TRBD1 (6 bases). The CDR3 consists of 12 residues. Germline values: CDR1 MDHEN, CDR2 SYDVKM. V was shortened by 4 bases and J by 9 bases, with 12 bases between the two germline ends. The CDR3 reads CASSSGGQSYTF. The CDR3 nucleotides are TGTGCCAGCAGTTCCGGGGGGCAGAGCTACACCTTC.

V gene TRBV2 combines with J gene TRBJ2-7; D is possibly TRBD2 (5 bases). Looked up from germline, CDR1 is SNHLY and CDR2 is FYNNEI. The CDR3 has 11 amino acids. The V end lost 6 bases, the J end lost 9 bases, and 12 bases lay between the germline ends. Here the CDR3 DNA reads TGTGCCAGCAGGGGAGACCGGAGGCAGTACTTC. The encoded protein is CASRGDRRQYF. Looking up the rest from reference TRBV2 and TRBJ2-7 gives the full variable domain: EPEVTQTPSHQVTQMGQEVILRCVPISNHLYFYWYRQILGQKVEFLVSFYNNEISEKSEIFDDQFSVERPDGSNFTLKIRSTKLEDSAMYFCASRGDRRQYFGPGTRLTVT.

The rearrangement joins TRBV7-2 to TRBJ2-7, with 7 bases fitting TRBD1. V lost 2 bases and J lost 3; bases outside the gene matches: 7. Germline V CDR1 and CDR2: SGHTA, FQGNSA. The CDR3 has 15 residues. In nucleotides, the CDR3 is TGTGCCAGCAGCTTAAACCCGGGACAGAGCTACGAGCAGTACTTC. Protein: CASSLNPGQSYEQYF.

The rearrangement links TRBV2 to TRBJ1-5; no clear D gene. Trimming stripped 6 bases from V and 0 bases from J, with 15 bases between. Looked up from germline, CDR1 is SNHLY and CDR2 is FYNNEI. This CDR3 has 16 amino acids. The chain's CDR3 is CASSRVAGLSNQPQHF. For the CDR3, the DNA is TGTGCCAGCAGCCGAGTCGCAGGCCTTAGCAATCAGCCCCAGCATTTT.

The chain recombines TRBV28 with TRBJ2-7, with 7 bases identical to TRBD2. The CDR3 runs to 16 residues. Germline CDR1 reads MDHEN; CDR2 reads SYDVKM. The J segment lost 5 bases and the V segment lost 4 bases, leaving 14 bases of the junction unmatched. In DNA, the CDR3 is TGTGCCAGCAGTTCCCCTCGAGCGGGAACCTTCCACGAGCAGTACTTC. Residues: CASSSPRAGTFHEQYF. Full variable domain (rest looked up from reference TRBV28 and TRBJ2-7): DVKVTQSSRYLVKRTGEKVFLECVQDMDHENMFWYRQDPGLGLRLIYFSYDVKMKEKGDIPEGYSVSREKKERFSLILESASTNQTSMYLCASSSPRAGTFHEQYFGPGTRLTVT.

This clone has only a few counts. V is TRBV6-6 and J is TRBJ1-1, with D maybe TRBD1 (6 bases). V was cut by 8 bases and J by 5 bases, with 15 bases left in between. Germline V lookup: CDR1 MNHNY, CDR2 SVGAGI (reference sequence). CDR3 length equals 13 residues. CDR3 in amino acids: CASGTGRGTEAFF. The DNA of the CDR3 is TGTGCCAGCGGTACAGGGAGAGGTACTGAAGCTTTCTTT.

This clone was detected a few times. The chain joins TRBV12-3 or TRBV12-4 to TRBJ1-5; D possibly corresponds to TRBD1 (5 bases). The germline V and J ends were trimmed by 2 bases and 12 bases, with 8 bases remaining between them. The CDR3 covers 11 residues. CDR3 nucleotides: TGTGCCAGCAGTTTAAGGGGTCTCCAGCATTTT. Translation: CASSLRGLQHF.

The J gene is TRBJ2-1, the V gene TRBV9, with 7 bases identical to TRBD2. The CDR3 has 14 amino acids. Trimming removed 0 bases from V and 7 bases from J; junction bases left unmatched: 4. Per the germline V gene, CDR1 is SGDLS and CDR2 is YYNGEE. Written as DNA, the CDR3 is TGTGCCAGCAGCGTAGCTACCGGGGGGAATGAGCAGTTCTTC. This codes for CASSVATGGNEQFF.

This clone came up a few times. The chain recombines TRBV6-2 or TRBV6-3 with TRBJ2-7; 11 nucleotides agree with TRBD2. V lost 2 bases and J lost 4; bases outside the gene matches: 4. The CDR3 consists of 15 residues. Per germline, CDR1 MNHEY and CDR2 SVGEGT. CDR3 sequence reads: CASSYETSGVYEQYF. CDR3 bases: TGTGCCAGCAGTTACGAGACTAGCGGGGTTTACGAGCAGTACTTC.

J is TRBJ1-2 and V is TRBV5-1, with a weak D call TRBD1 (6 bases). There are 14 residues in the CDR3. The V and J ends lost 2 bases and 2 bases respectively, with 10 bases between them. Germline-derived CDR1 and CDR2 are SGHRS and YFSETQ. CDR3: CASSLWTENYGYTF. The DNA of the CDR3 is TGCGCCAGCAGCTTATGGACAGAGAACTATGGCTACACCTTC.

This chain links TRBV6-4 with TRBJ1-4; 8 nucleotides align to TRBD1. From germline, CDR1 is MRHNA and CDR2 SNTAGT. V trimming: 8 bases; J trimming: 8 bases; junction bases outside the gene matches: 4. This CDR3 region has 12 residues. For the CDR3, the DNA is TGTGCCAGCCCGACAGGGGTAGAAAAACTGTTTTTT. As protein: CASPTGVEKLFF.

This rearrangement joins TRBV10-3 to TRBJ1-1; D gene unclear. The CDR3 sequence is 13 residues long. In germline, CDR1 is ENHRY, CDR2 SYGVKD. Trimming shortened V by 6 bases and J by 0 bases, and 8 bases separated the two germline ends. CDR3 amino acids: CAIRRQMNTEAFF. As DNA, the CDR3 is TGTGCCATCAGGAGACAAATGAACACTGAAGCTTTCTTT.

The chain has TRBV6-5 and TRBJ2-1, with TRBD2 identical over 14 bases. V lost 6 bases, J lost 7 bases, and 2 bases stayed unmatched. The V gene's germline CDR1 is MNHEY and CDR2 SVGAGI. CDR3 length: 14 amino acids. CDR3 loop: CASSGLAGGNEQFF. The CDR3 nucleotides are TGTGCCAGCAGCGGACTAGCGGGAGGAAATGAGCAGTTCTTC.

The table lists this clone with a few counts. The V and J genes are TRBV30 and TRBJ1-2; 7 bases map to TRBD1. The V gene end was trimmed by 3 bases and the J gene end by 1 base; junction bases not matched to a gene: 5. There are 14 residues in the CDR3. Germline V gene data show CDR1 as GTSNPN and CDR2 as SVGIG (reference sequence). CDR3 bases: TGTGCCTGGAGGAGGGACAGCCTTAACTATGGCTACACCTTC. It codes for CAWRRDSLNYGYTF.

The genes are TRBV10-2 and TRBJ2-7; 9 bases line up with TRBD2. Germline V gene lookup returns CDR1 WSHSY and CDR2 SAAADI. The CDR3 runs 17 residues. V was pared by 2 bases and J by 9 bases, with 17 bases of the junction left unmatched. This CDR3 reads CASSESRQGAGGSGQYF. CDR3 nucleotide sequence: TGCGCCAGCAGTGAGAGCCGACAGGGAGCGGGAGGAAGTGGGCAGTACTTC.

V and J are TRBV5-5 and TRBJ2-3; D gene uncertain. Trimming left V 0 bases short and J 4 bases short, with 12 bases between. The germline gives CDR1 SGHKS, CDR2 YYEKEE (reference sequence). There are 15 residues in the CDR3. In nucleotides, the CDR3 is TGTGCCAGCAGCTTGGCCCAACAGTGGGCAGATACGCAGTATTTT. As protein: CASSLAQQWADTQYF.

This clone has just one count. The V call is TRBV2, the J call TRBJ1-3; D is unclear. The CDR3 is 12 amino acids. Trimming stripped 7 bases from V and 4 bases from J, with 8 bases between. The V gene's germline CDR1 is SNHLY and CDR2 FYNNEI. CDR3 region: CASKERGNTIYF. As DNA, the CDR3 is TGTGCCAGCAAGGAGAGAGGAAACACCATATATTTT.

The chain links TRBV11-2 to TRBJ1-2; TRBD1 aligns across 8 bases. The CDR3 extends over 13 amino acids. The trim removed 5 bases at V and 3 bases at J, leaving 2 bases unmatched. Germline V gene data show CDR1 as SGHAT and CDR2 as FQNNGV. CDR3: CASSPQGDYGYTF. CDR3 sequence (DNA): TGTGCCAGCAGCCCACAGGGGGACTATGGCTACACCTTC.

This clone has just one count. The chain has TRBV6-5 and TRBJ2-2, with D perhaps matching TRBD2 (6 bases). Per the germline V gene, CDR1 is MNHEY and CDR2 is SVGAGI. V was trimmed by 7 bases and J by 7 bases, leaving 16 bases between them. The CDR3 is made up of 14 amino acids. The CDR3 spells CASTADYPYGELFF. The CDR3 nucleotides read TGTGCCAGCACCGCGGACTACCCCTACGGGGAGCTGTTTTTT.

This clone was counted a few times. Germline and junction disagree at one end, which may indicate a read error. The V and J genes are TRBV7-7 and TRBJ1-4; tentatively, D is TRBD1 (5 bases). CDR3 length equals 13 residues. Germline CDR1 and CDR2: SSHAT and FNYEAQ (reference sequence). The CDR3 region is CASSPGARGKLFF. CDR3 in DNA: TGTGCTAGCAGCCCCGGGGCTCGGGGGAAACTGTTTTTT.